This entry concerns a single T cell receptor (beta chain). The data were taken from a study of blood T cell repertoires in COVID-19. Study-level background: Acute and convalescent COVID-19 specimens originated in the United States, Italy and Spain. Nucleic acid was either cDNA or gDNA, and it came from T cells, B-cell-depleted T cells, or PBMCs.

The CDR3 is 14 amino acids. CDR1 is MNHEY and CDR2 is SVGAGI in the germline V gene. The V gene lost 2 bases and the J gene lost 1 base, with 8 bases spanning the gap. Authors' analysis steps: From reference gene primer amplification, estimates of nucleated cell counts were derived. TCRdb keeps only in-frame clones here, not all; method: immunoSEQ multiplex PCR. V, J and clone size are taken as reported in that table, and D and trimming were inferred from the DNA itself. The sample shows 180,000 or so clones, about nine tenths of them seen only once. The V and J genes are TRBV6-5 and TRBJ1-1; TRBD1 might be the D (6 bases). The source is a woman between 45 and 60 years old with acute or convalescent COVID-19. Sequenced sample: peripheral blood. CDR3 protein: CASSYDRPNTEAFF. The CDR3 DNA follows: TGTGCCAGCAGTTACGACAGGCCGAACACTGAAGCTTTCTTT.